One and the same sample provided the 10 T cell receptor beta chains below, sequenced in a study of regulatory T cells in long-lasting Graves disease. Time point given: newly diagnosed GD, antithyroid drugs for less than 3 months. The authors made the TCR library using RNA they extracted from PBMCs. Through Arm-PCR of CDR3 regions and iRepertoire HTBI primers, TCR beta libraries were built. MiXCR was run by TCRdb on the multiplex PCR reads, yielding one entry per CDR3 protein. Here the sample spans about 440,000 distinct CDR3 sequences, about a sixth being singletons. These same data were also listed under a study on T cells in Graves' hyperthyroidism and ophthalmopathy.

Sample: peripheral blood mononuclear cells (PBMCs), taken at new diagnosis, from a patient treated with antithyroid drugs. All receptors derive from a woman aged 25 to 39 with Graves disease.

Ten or more counts support this clonotype. The chain recombines TRBV6-1 with TRBJ2-5; the D is unclear. Trimming shortened V by 10 bases and J by 4 bases, and 16 bases separated the two germline ends. The CDR3 is made up of 13 amino acids. Per germline, CDR1 MNHNS and CDR2 SASEGT. The CDR3 bases are TGTGCCACTAGGGCCCCTGGGTCAGAGACCCAGTACTTC. Translating gives CATRAPGSETQYF.

This clonotype appeared many times. The V and J genes are TRBV3-1 and TRBJ2-1, with 8 bases that match TRBD1. V dropped 0 bases and J dropped 10; count of bases not matched to a gene: 2. Germline CDR1 and CDR2: LGHDT and YNNKEL (reference sequence). This CDR3 is built from 13 residues. CDR3 loop: CASSQETGDEQFF. The CDR3 DNA sequence: TGTGCCAGCAGCCAAGAGACAGGGGACGAGCAGTTCTTC.

As regards this clonotype: The junction differs from germline at one of its ends, possibly a read error. The genes are TRBV4-1 and TRBJ2-1, with 14 bases lining up with TRBD2. Germline CDR1 is MGHRA and CDR2 is YSYEKL. The CDR3 loop spans 16 amino acids. The CDR3 sequence: CASSHLGLAGVDEQFF. The CDR3 DNA is TGTGCCAGCAGCCACCTGGGACTAGCGGGAGTTGATGAGCAGTTCTTC.

This clonotype was seen at least ten times. The gene calls are TRBV11-2 and TRBJ1-5; 7 bases align to TRBD1. The CDR3 consists of 18 residues. With 2 bases clipped from V and 5 bases from J, the junction kept 15 bases outside the gene matches. Germline assignment: CDR1 SGHAT and CDR2 FQNNGV. Here the CDR3 DNA reads TGTGCCAGCAGCTTACAGCACCGAAGACAGGGCGGAGATCAGCCCCAGCATTTT. As protein: CASSLQHRRQGGDQPQHF.

This clonotype was seen repeatedly, ten times or more. The chain employs TRBV28 and TRBJ2-3; 7 bases map to TRBD2. The CDR3 contains 15 residues. The junction had 12 bases not matched to a gene; V was cut back by 8 bases and J by 4 bases. Germline V lookup: CDR1 MDHEN, CDR2 SYDVKM. For the CDR3, the DNA is TGTGCCAGCCCTCCCGGGGCGGGAGTGGCAGATACGCAGTATTTT. Its translation: CASPPGAGVADTQYF.

V usage is TRBV4-3 and J usage is TRBJ1-1, with a weak D call TRBD1 (5 bases). The germline V and J ends were trimmed by 0 bases and 0 bases, with 8 bases remaining between them. Germline lookup yields CDR1 LGHNA and CDR2 YSLEER. This CDR3 has 15 amino acids. Here the CDR3 reads CASSQDNRLNTEAFF. In DNA, the CDR3 is TGCGCCAGCAGCCAAGATAACAGGCTGAACACTGAAGCTTTCTTT.

This clonotype was seen at least ten times. The J gene is TRBJ2-3, the V gene TRBV2, with D hard to call. Looked up from germline, CDR1 is SNHLY and CDR2 is FYNNEI. The V gene lost 5 bases and the J gene lost 6 bases, with 9 bases spanning the gap. This CDR3 has 12 residues. CDR3 amino acids: CASSPPVDTQYF. DNA of the CDR3: TGTGCCAGCAGTCCGCCCGTCGATACGCAGTATTTT.

This clonotype was observed many times. The gene calls are TRBV7-9 and TRBJ2-3; D unresolved. From germline, CDR1 is SEHNR and CDR2 FQNEAQ (reference sequence). There are 14 residues in the CDR3. With 5 bases removed from V and 2 bases from J, the gap between germline ends came to 11 bases. CDR3: CASSRGSSTDTQYF. The CDR3 DNA reads TGTGCCAGCAGCCGTGGGTCTTCCACAGATACGCAGTATTTT.

This clonotype was seen repeatedly, ten times or more. This chain connects TRBV28 to TRBJ2-5, with TRBD2 matching 14 bases. The CDR3 totals 16 residues. With V trimmed by 4 bases and J by 5 bases, 6 bases remained unmatched. Germline V gene data show CDR1 as MDHEN and CDR2 as SYDVKM. The CDR3: CASSSTSGRARETQYF. CDR3 nucleotide sequence: TGTGCCAGCAGTTCGACTAGCGGGAGGGCCAGGGAGACCCAGTACTTC. The full variable domain, with the rest looked up from reference TRBV28 and TRBJ2-5, is DVKVTQSSRYLVKRTGEKVFLECVQDMDHENMFWYRQDPGLGLRLIYFSYDVKMKEKGDIPEGYSVSREKKERFSLILESASTNQTSMYLCASSSTSGRARETQYFGPGTRLLVL.

This clonotype has at least ten counts. This CDR3 is CACGAGVRNADTQYF. In DNA form, the CDR3 reads TGTGCGTGCGGGGCGGGAGTGCGAAACGCAGATACGCAGTATTTT. V is TRBV11-2 and J is TRBJ2-3, with 7 bases fitting TRBD2. This CDR3 contains 15 residues. From germline, CDR1 is SGHAT and CDR2 FQNNGV.